This TCR beta chain appears in the sequencing data of a study of blood T cell repertoires in COVID-19 (dated by TCRdb to about 2020). Regarding the complete study: Collaborator samples came from the United States, Italy and Spain and covered acute and convalescent phases of COVID-19. The prospective study material was composed of cDNA or gDNA derived from T cells, B-cell-depleted T cells, or PBMCs. Subjects who had been exposed to COVID-19, were actively infected with it, or had recovered from it provided the deeply sampled blood TCRbeta repertoires that made up the dataset. A freely available public database, intended as a resource for researchers studying the immune response to SARS-CoV-2, is where the repertoires were released. Samples were obtained from the ongoing ImmuneRACE study (first 160 participants) and from some 1,300 subjects provided by 6 global collaborators. Sample metadata almost always included a de-identified subject ID, COVID-19 status, age in years and sex. Where available, HLA class I and class II types were obtained from metadata supplied by the sample provider rather than from assay-based typing.

This clone was picked up one time. The specificity of this receptor is unknown. Qualities for individual bases were not recorded, and no much larger clone is one base off. Each collaborating institution followed its own protocols to collect whole blood in K2EDTA tubes. For TCRbeta analysis, collaborators shipped samples in one of three forms: frozen whole blood, isolated PBMCs, or DNA extracted from either of those sample types. A distance of 14 bases separates the germline ends of V and J, which lose 1 base and 8 bases respectively. The cysteine opens and the phenylalanine closes a CDR3 of 15 amino acids. The read is trimmed to its CDR3 DNA, 45 bases read in frame from base 1. The CDR1 and CDR2 encoded by the germline V gene are KGHSH and LQKENI. TCRbeta CDR3 regions were amplified from genomic DNA using the immunoSEQ Assay, a bias-controlled multiplex PCR. On the authors' methods: The number of nucleated cells in each sample was estimated by amplification of reference gene primers within the assay. Sequence reads were collapsed and filtered to measure the absolute abundance of every unique TCRbeta CDR3 rearrangement. For each sample, productive Simpson clonality was calculated by taking the square root of Simpson's diversity index across productive rearrangements. TCRdb took this table from immuneACCESS and kept in-frame rearrangements with V and J called. Such tables lack part of the clones; where checked against another copy, unresolved V genes explain under half of the gap, and the rest is unexplained. That table furnishes V, J and clone size, whereas the DNA furnished D and trimming. Across this sample there are 130,000 to 150,000 clones, with roughly 79% seen only once. Approximately 8.4% of the sample belongs to the ten largest clones.

Paper-wide results and their limitations: How much clinical and demographic metadata was included differed by source and by participant, and the metadata was provided uncurated.

The chain couples TRBV18 to TRBJ1-4; no D gene call is confident. The sample consisted of peripheral blood. This clonotype was sampled from a human donor with acute or convalescent COVID-19. The donor label of this sample is uncertain. The nucleotide sequence is given as TGTGCCAGCTCACCACGGCAGGCCCGAGAGGAAAAACTGTTTTTT. Its protein reads: CASSPRQAREEKLFF.